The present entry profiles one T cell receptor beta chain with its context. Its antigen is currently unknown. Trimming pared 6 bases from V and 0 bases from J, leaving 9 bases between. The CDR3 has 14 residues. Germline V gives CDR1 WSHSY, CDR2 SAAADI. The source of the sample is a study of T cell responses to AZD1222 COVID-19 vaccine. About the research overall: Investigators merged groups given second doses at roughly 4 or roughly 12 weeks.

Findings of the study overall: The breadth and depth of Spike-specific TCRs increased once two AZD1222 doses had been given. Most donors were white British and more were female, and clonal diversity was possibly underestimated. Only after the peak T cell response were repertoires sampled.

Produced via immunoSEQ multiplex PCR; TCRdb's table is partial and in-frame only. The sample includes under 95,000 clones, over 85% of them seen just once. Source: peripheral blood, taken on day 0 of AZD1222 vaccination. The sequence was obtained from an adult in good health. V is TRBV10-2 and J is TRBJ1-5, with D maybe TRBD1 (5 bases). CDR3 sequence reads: CASRKTDSNQPQHF. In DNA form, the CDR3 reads TGCGCCAGCAGGAAGACAGATAGCAATCAGCCCCAGCATTTT.